These T cell receptor beta chains were read from a single sample in a study of blood T cell repertoires in COVID-19. Clones were sequenced by immunoSEQ multiplex PCR, and TCRdb holds only the in-frame ones, with some missing. The sample records 140,000 to 150,000 clones, around 84% being singletons. The sequenced sample consisted of peripheral blood. The receptors come from a woman aged 45-60 years with acute or convalescent COVID-19. Each CDR3 is given with its conserved first and last residue. Each record gives: clone size, J gene, V gene, D gene, CDR3 protein, CDR3 DNA. D genes are given only for firm matches. Expanded clones are given a class, and other clones once, few, many or no size at all.

. TRBJ2-7 TRBV29-1 . CSAGGQASYEQYF TGCAGCGCCGGAGGGCAGGCCTCCTACGAGCAGTACTTC
. TRBJ2-1 TRBV27 TRBD1 CASASQGAAYNEQFF TGTGCCAGCGCTTCACAGGGGGCGGCCTACAATGAGCAGTTCTTC
. TRBJ2-7 TRBV7-6 . CASSLDPTYEQYF TGTGCCAGCAGCTTAGACCCTACCTACGAGCAGTACTTC
. TRBJ1-1 TRBV9 . CASSPLDLSEAFF TGTGCCAGCAGCCCATTAGATTTGAGTGAAGCTTTCTTT
. TRBJ1-3 TRBV28 TRBD1 CASSLIGQGGNTIYF TGTGCCAGCAGTTTGATCGGACAGGGTGGAAACACCATATATTTT
. TRBJ1-2 TRBV11-2 TRBD1 CASSPGQGRSYGYTF TGTGCCAGCAGCCCGGGACAGGGAAGATCCTATGGCTACACCTTC
. TRBJ1-1 TRBV12-3/TRBV12-4 . CASSFQGTEAFF TGTGCCAGCAGTTTTCAGGGCACTGAAGCTTTCTTT
. TRBJ1-5 TRBV6-5 TRBD1 CASRRITGGFGPQHF TGTGCCAGCAGAAGGATCACAGGGGGTTTTGGGCCCCAGCATTTT
. TRBJ2-7 TRBV18 . CASSPDTPYEQYF TGTGCCAGCTCACCAGACACTCCTTACGAGCAGTACTTC
. TRBJ1-2 TRBV28 TRBD1 CASSFHGQGASGYTF TGTGCCAGCAGCTTCCATGGACAGGGGGCGAGCGGCTACACCTTC
. TRBJ1-4 TRBV5-1 . CASSPGVRISNEKLFF TGCGCCAGCAGCCCGGGGGTGAGGATATCTAATGAAAAACTGTTTTTT
. TRBJ1-1 TRBV6-5 . CASSFRSNTEAFF TGTGCCAGCAGCTTCAGATCGAACACTGAAGCTTTCTTT
. TRBJ1-2 TRBV6-5 . CASTTRGNYGYTF TGTGCCAGCACCACCCGAGGGAACTATGGCTACACCTTC
once TRBJ2-3 TRBV14 . CAISRGSDTQYF TGTGCCATCTCCCGGGGGTCGGATACGCAGTATTTT
. TRBJ1-1 TRBV14 . CASSYARNTEAFF TGTGCCAGCAGCTACGCGAGGAACACTGAAGCTTTCTTT
few TRBJ1-2 TRBV7-2 . CASSTQGDHGYTF TGTGCCAGCAGCACTCAGGGCGATCATGGCTACACCTTC
. TRBJ2-7 TRBV6-6 TRBD2 CASSQGLAGAGSYEQYF TGTGCCAGCAGTCAGGGACTAGCGGGGGCCGGGTCCTACGAGCAGTACTTC
. TRBJ2-2 TRBV7-6 . CATSPRGVVGTGELFF TGTGCCACCTCCCCCCGCGGAGTAGTAGGCACCGGGGAGCTGTTTTTT
. TRBJ2-5 TRBV9 . CASSVARGQGGIETQYF TGTGCCAGCAGCGTAGCGAGGGGCCAAGGGGGTATTGAGACCCAGTACTTC
once TRBJ2-7 TRBV18 TRBD1 CASSPEIHRGFYF TGTGCCAGCTCTCCCGAAATCCACAGGGGATTTTACTTC
. TRBJ1-6 TRBV9 TRBD1 CASSVTDGTGAYNSPLHF TGTGCCAGCAGCGTAACGGATGGGACAGGGGCCTATAATTCACCCCTCCACTTT
. TRBJ2-3 TRBV7-2 . CASSLDGPLDTQYF TGTGCCAGCAGCTTAGATGGGCCTCTCGATACGCAGTATTTT
. TRBJ2-1 TRBV18 TRBD2 CASSPPASGYNEQFF TGTGCCAGCTCACCGCCGGCTAGCGGCTACAATGAGCAGTTCTTC
. TRBJ2-2 TRBV7-8 TRBD2 CASSFRGGPGELFF TGTGCCAGCAGCTTCCGGGGGGGCCCCGGGGAGCTGTTTTTT
. TRBJ1-5 TRBV11-3 . CASSLEPDRNGNQPQHF TGTGCCAGCAGCTTAGAACCTGACAGAAACGGAAATCAGCCCCAGCATTTT
. TRBJ2-3 TRBV6-2/TRBV6-3 . CASSFGGTPSPTQYF TGTGCCAGCAGTTTTGGTGGGACACCTTCCCCTACGCAGTATTTT
. TRBJ1-2 TRBV12-3/TRBV12-4 . CASSLQEGYGYTF TGTGCCAGCAGTTTACAGGAGGGTTATGGCTACACCTTC
. TRBJ2-5 TRBV12-3/TRBV12-4 TRBD2 CASGGVNQETQYF TGTGCCAGCGGGGGGGTAAACCAAGAGACCCAGTACTTC
few TRBJ2-2 TRBV11-2 . CASRIGQNTGELFF TGTGCCAGCAGGATCGGACAGAACACCGGGGAGCTGTTTTTT
once TRBJ1-3 TRBV5-1 TRBD1 CASSEGTGRGGNTIYF TGCGCCAGCAGCGAGGGGACAGGGAGGGGTGGAAACACCATATATTTT
. TRBJ1-1 TRBV4-1 . CASSQEGGFGTEAFF TGCGCCAGCAGCCAAGAGGGAGGGTTCGGGACTGAAGCTTTCTTT
. TRBJ1-1 TRBV6-4 . CASSGSRGSEAFF TGTGCCAGCAGTGGGAGCAGGGGCTCTGAAGCTTTCTTT
. TRBJ2-5 TRBV7-6 TRBD1 CASSPWTGGVGETQYF TGTGCCAGCAGCCCTTGGACAGGAGGAGTGGGAGAGACCCAGTACTTC
once TRBJ1-4 TRBV28 . CASSTTGYPAEKLFF TGTGCCAGCAGCACGACTGGGTACCCGGCGGAAAAACTGTTTTTT
. TRBJ2-1 TRBV6-1 TRBD2 CASSELTGTSGGNEQFF TGTGCCAGCAGCGAACTGACCGGGACTAGCGGGGGCAATGAGCAGTTCTTC
. TRBJ1-2 TRBV4-2 . CASSQEQPYGYTF TGTGCCAGCAGCCAAGAACAACCCTATGGCTACACCTTC
. TRBJ1-2 TRBV6-5 . CASTKGAGIHGYTF TGTGCCAGCACCAAGGGTGCAGGGATTCATGGCTACACCTTC
. TRBJ1-3 TRBV10-3 . CAIRRGTGNTIYF TGTGCCATCAGACGAGGGACTGGAAACACCATATATTTT
. TRBJ2-1 TRBV5-6 . CASSFGASSYNEQFF TGTGCCAGCAGCTTTGGGGCGAGCTCCTACAATGAGCAGTTCTTC
. TRBJ2-5 TRBV4-3 TRBD2 CASSQEFRGAQYF TGCGCCAGCAGCCAAGAGTTCCGGGGGGCCCAGTACTTC
. TRBJ1-2 TRBV28 TRBD1 CASSPQGTAGYTF TGTGCCAGCAGTCCACAGGGGACGGCTGGCTACACCTTC
. TRBJ1-2 TRBV2 . CASSADRNYGYTF TGTGCCAGCAGTGCTGACAGAAACTATGGCTACACCTTC